The present T cell receptor (beta chain) was sequenced within a study of blood T cell repertoires in COVID-19. Study summary: COVID-19 samples collected from the United States, Italy and Spain covered acute and convalescent phases. PBMCs, B-cell-depleted T cells, or T cells provided the cDNA or gDNA that made up the material.

Sequenced by immunoSEQ multiplex PCR; TCRdb stores in-frame clones only, minus some. There are about 220,000 clones in the sample; roughly four fifths occur only once, and 3% to 4% lies in the top ten. Participants were aged roughly 18 to 100 years from around 24 US areas. The recovered donors of Cohort 3 showed two negative PCRs, clearance, or symptom resolution. The TCR comes from a woman aged 60-75 years who had recovered from COVID-19. The sequenced sample consisted of PBMCs or T cells enriched from blood (not recorded which).

Here the CDR3 reads CASSLFPPQGHRAYTQYF. The CDR3 DNA sequence: TGTGCCAGCAGTTTATTTCCCCCACAGGGACACAGGGCATATACGCAGTATTTT. The genes are TRBV27 and TRBJ2-3, with D tentatively TRBD1 (6 bases). The V end lost 1 base, the J end lost 7 bases, and 24 bases lay between the germline ends. Germline V gives CDR1 MNHEY, CDR2 SMNVEV (reference sequence). This CDR3 spans 18 amino acids.